A selection of T cell receptor beta chains follows, all from one sample in a study of blood T cells in healthy people across ages. Each CDR3 protein is one row after TCRdb ran MiXCR on the 5' RACE reads. The sample holds about 720,000 distinct CDR3 sequences; around 25% are singletons and the top ten take under 4.5%. Separately, the same data were catalogued under a study of T cells of mothers and their children.

Sequenced sample: blood. Source of these receptors: a boy aged 5-17 years in good health. Both conserved end residues are part of each CDR3. The order of the fields is clone size, D gene, V gene, J gene, CDR3 protein, CDR3 DNA. The D gene is left open where the match is weak. The size of a clone is reported for some rows only, either as once, few or many, or as a class for expanded clones.

.	TRBD2	TRBV29-1	TRBJ2-3	CSVEYTGLAATDTQYF	TGCAGCGTTGAATATACGGGACTAGCGGCCACAGATACGCAGTATTTT
.	TRBD1	TRBV5-5	TRBJ1-2	CASSSGQGRNYGYTF	TGTGCCAGCAGCTCTGGACAGGGACGGAACTATGGCTACACCTTC
few	TRBD2	TRBV20-1	TRBJ2-1	CSATQRGGAYNEQFF	TGCAGTGCTACTCAGCGGGGGGGCGCTTACAATGAGCAGTTCTTC
few	.	TRBV4-3	TRBJ2-5	CASSQGSGQETQYF	TGCGCCAGCAGCCAAGGGAGTGGACAAGAGACCCAGTACTTC
few	TRBD1	TRBV7-3	TRBJ2-5	CASSPTGEETQYF	TGTGCCAGCAGCCCCACAGGGGAAGAGACCCAGTACTTC
few	TRBD1	TRBV6-2/TRBV6-3	TRBJ2-1	CASSPNPGTGGTFGFEQFF	TGTGCCAGCAGCCCCAACCCCGGGACAGGGGGCACTTTCGGGTTTGAGCAGTTCTTC
.	.	TRBV5-1	TRBJ1-2	CASSFSGRDGSGYTF	TGCGCCAGCAGCTTTAGCGGCAGGGACGGTTCTGGCTACACCTTC
.	.	TRBV7-2	TRBJ2-1	CASSPWDTGNEQFF	TGTGCCAGCAGCCCATGGGACACGGGCAATGAGCAGTTCTTC
.	.	TRBV12-3/TRBV12-4	TRBJ2-7	CASSLLDRAYEQYF	TGTGCCAGCAGTTTATTGGACAGAGCCTACGAGCAGTACTTC
.	TRBD1	TRBV15	TRBJ2-7	CATSTGTGGYEQYF	TGTGCCACCAGTACCGGGACAGGGGGCTACGAGCAGTACTTC
.	.	TRBV15	TRBJ2-5	CATSRGLGGWRETQYF	TGTGCCACCAGCAGAGGACTAGGAGGGTGGCGAGAGACCCAGTACTTC
.	TRBD1	TRBV4-3	TRBJ1-1	CASSHGTGMNTEAFF	TGCGCCAGCAGCCATGGGACAGGGATGAACACTGAAGCTTTCTTT
.	.	TRBV5-5	TRBJ2-4	CASSFVSRENIQYF	TGTGCCAGCAGCTTCGTGTCTAGGGAAAACATTCAGTACTTC
few	.	TRBV20-1	TRBJ2-6	CSAPTGANVLTF	TGCAGTGCTCCAACTGGGGCCAACGTCCTGACTTTC
once	.	TRBV12-3/TRBV12-4	TRBJ2-4	CASSLGQVIQYF	TGTGCCAGCAGTTTAGGGCAGGTGATTCAGTACTTC
.	.	TRBV9	TRBJ1-2	CASSVDQGRNYGYTF	TGTGCCAGCAGCGTAGACCAGGGACGTAACTATGGCTACACCTTC
.	.	TRBV12-3/TRBV12-4	TRBJ2-1	CASSFALQGFYNEQFF	TGTGCCAGCAGTTTTGCGCTCCAGGGGTTCTACAATGAGCAGTTCTTC
few	.	TRBV7-2	TRBJ2-5	CASSLPAGVKETQYF	TGTGCCAGCAGCTTACCGGCAGGAGTGAAAGAGACCCAGTACTTC
.	TRBD1	TRBV6-2/TRBV6-3	TRBJ2-5	CASSDGTGRYQETQYF	TGTGCCAGCAGTGACGGGACAGGTCGGTACCAAGAGACCCAGTACTTC
few	TRBD1	TRBV14	TRBJ2-7	CASSHLRQGIYEQYF	TGTGCCAGCAGCCACCTAAGACAGGGAATCTACGAGCAGTACTTC
few	.	TRBV4-3	TRBJ1-4	CASRQGSTNEKLFF	TGCGCCAGCAGACAGGGTTCAACTAATGAAAAACTGTTTTTT
.	.	TRBV7-3	TRBJ2-7	CASSLQGYGEQYF	TGTGCCAGCAGCTTGCAGGGTTATGGCGAGCAGTACTTC